Reported below is one TCR beta chain. TCRdb keeps only in-frame clones here, not all; method: immunoSEQ multiplex PCR. The sample lists about 710,000 clones; about 89% were seen once. There are 14 residues in the CDR3. Trimming removed 2 bases from V and 2 bases from J, with 9 bases in between. Per germline, CDR1 MGHDK and CDR2 SYGVNS. The record originates from a study of shared T cell receptors in the human thymus. This sample was also put to use in a study of human thymus T cells. That report notes: The sample donors, healthy Finnish infants, were having corrective surgery for congenital heart defects. Thymic samples were excised during corrective heart operations. Across thymic and blood repertoires, the usage of V and J genes appeared to be biased. Related research described strongly overlapping thymic repertoires in unrelated people.

This TCR came from a boy in the first two years of life with a congenital heart defect. Source material: thymocytes. The chain joins TRBV25-1 to TRBJ1-1; D is uncertain. DNA for the CDR3: TGTGCCAGCAGTGAACACCACAGTAACACTGAAGCTTTCTTT. Its translation: CASSEHHSNTEAFF.